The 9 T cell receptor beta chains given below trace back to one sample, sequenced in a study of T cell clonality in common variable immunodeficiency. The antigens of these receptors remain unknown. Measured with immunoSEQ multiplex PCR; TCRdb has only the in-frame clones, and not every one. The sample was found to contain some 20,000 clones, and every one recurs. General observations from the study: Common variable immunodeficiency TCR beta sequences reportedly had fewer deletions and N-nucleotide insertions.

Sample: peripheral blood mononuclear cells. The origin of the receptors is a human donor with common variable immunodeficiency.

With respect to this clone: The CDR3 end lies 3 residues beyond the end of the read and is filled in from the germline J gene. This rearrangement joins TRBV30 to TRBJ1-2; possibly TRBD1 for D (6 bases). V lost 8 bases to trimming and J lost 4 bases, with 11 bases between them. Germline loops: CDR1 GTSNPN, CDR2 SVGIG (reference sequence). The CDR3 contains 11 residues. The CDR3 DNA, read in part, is TGTGCCCGCTCCAGGGGCTATGGC. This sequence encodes CARSRGYG. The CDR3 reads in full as CARSRGYGYTF. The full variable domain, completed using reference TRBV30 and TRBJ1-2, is SQTIHQWPATLVQPVGSPLSLECTVEGTSNPNLYWYRQAAGRGLQLLFYSVGIGQISSEVPQNLSASRPQDRQFILSSKKLLLSDSGFYLCARSRGYGYTFGSGTRLTVV.

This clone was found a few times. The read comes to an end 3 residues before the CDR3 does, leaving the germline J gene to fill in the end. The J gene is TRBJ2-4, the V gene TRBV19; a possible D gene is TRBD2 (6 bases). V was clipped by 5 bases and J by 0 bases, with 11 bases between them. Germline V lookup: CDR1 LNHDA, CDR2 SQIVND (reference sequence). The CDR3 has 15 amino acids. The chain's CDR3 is CASSQPGLAKNIQYF. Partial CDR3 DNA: TGTGCCAGTAGTCAACCGGGACTAGCCAAAAACATT.

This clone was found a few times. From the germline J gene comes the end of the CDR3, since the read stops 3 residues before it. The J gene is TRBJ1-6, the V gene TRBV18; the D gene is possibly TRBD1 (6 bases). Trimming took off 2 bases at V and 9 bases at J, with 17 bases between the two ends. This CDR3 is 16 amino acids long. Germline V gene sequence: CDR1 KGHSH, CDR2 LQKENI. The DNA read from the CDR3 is TGTGCCAGCTCACCAGGAGGGCCGACAGGTGGTTCACCC. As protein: CASSPGGPTGGSP. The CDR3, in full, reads CASSPGGPTGGSPLHF.

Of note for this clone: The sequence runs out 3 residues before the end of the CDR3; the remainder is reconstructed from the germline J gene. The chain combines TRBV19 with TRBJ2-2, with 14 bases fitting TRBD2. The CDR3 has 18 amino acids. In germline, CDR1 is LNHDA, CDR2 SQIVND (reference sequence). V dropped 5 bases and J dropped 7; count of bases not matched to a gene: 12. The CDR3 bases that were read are TGTGCCAGTAGTCCCGGAGTCGGGACTAGCGGGAGTGGCGGGGAG. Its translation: CASSPGVGTSGSGGE. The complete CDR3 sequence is CASSPGVGTSGSGGELFF.

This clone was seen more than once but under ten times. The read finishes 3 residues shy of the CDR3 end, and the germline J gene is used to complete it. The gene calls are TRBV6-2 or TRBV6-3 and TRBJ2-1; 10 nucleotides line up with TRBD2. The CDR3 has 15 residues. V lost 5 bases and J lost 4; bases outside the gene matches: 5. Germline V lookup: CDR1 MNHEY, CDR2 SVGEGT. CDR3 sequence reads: CASSRTSGEYNEQFF. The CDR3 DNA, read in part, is TGTGCCAGCAGTCGAACTAGCGGGGAGTACAATGAG.

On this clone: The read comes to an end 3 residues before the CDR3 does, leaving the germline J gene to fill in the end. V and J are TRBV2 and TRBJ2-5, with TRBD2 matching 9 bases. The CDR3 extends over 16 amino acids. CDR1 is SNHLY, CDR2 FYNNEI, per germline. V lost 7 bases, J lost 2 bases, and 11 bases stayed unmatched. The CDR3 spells CASTLGRGGGQETQYF. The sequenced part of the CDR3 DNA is TGTGCCAGCACGCTAGGGCGCGGGGGGGGACAAGAGACC. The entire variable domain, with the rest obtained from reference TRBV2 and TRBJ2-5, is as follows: EPEVTQTPSHQVTQMGQEVILRCVPISNHLYFYWYRQILGQKVEFLVSFYNNEISEKSEIFDDQFSVERPDGSNFTLKIRSTKLEDSAMYFCASTLGRGGGQETQYFGPGTRLLVL.

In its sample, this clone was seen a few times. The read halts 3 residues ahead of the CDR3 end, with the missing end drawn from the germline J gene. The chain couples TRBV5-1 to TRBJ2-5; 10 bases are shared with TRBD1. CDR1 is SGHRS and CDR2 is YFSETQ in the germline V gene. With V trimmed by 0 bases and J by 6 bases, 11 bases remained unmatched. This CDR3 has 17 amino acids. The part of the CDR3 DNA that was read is TGCGCCAGCAGCTTGGCCCCCGGGACAGGGGTACAGCAGACC. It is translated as CASSLAPGTGVQQT. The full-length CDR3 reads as CASSLAPGTGVQQTQYF.

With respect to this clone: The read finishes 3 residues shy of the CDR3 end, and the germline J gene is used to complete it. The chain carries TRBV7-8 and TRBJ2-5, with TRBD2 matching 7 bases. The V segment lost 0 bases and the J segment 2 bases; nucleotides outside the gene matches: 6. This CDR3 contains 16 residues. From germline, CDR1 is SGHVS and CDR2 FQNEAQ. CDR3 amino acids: CASSLAQWGGQETQYF. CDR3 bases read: TGTGCCAGCAGCTTAGCGCAGTGGGGGGGACAAGAGACC.

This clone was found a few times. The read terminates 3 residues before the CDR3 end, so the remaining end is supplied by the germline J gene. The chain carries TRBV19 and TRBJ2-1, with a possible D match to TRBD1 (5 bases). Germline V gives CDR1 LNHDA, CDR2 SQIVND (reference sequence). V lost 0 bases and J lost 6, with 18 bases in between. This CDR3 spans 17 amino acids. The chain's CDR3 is CASSIDLSGFGGNEQFF. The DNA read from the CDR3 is TGTGCCAGTAGTATAGATCTCTCAGGGTTCGGTGGCAATGAG.